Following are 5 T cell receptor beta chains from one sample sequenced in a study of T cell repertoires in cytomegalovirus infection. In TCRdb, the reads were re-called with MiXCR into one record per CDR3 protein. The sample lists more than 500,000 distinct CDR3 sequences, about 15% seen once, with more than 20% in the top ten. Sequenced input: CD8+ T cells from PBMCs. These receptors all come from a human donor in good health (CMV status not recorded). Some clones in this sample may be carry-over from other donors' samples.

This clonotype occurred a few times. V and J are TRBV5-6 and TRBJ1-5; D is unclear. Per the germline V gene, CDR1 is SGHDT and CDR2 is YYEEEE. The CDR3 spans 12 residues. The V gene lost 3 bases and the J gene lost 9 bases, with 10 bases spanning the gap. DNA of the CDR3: TGTGCCAGCAGCTCCCAATGGGGGCCCCAGCATTTT. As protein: CASSSQWGPQHF.

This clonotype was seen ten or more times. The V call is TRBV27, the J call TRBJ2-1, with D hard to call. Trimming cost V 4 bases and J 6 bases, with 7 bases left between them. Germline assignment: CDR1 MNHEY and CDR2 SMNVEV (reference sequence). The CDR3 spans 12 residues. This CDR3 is CASSSLGNEQFF. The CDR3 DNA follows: TGTGCCAGCAGTTCCCTGGGCAATGAGCAGTTCTTC.

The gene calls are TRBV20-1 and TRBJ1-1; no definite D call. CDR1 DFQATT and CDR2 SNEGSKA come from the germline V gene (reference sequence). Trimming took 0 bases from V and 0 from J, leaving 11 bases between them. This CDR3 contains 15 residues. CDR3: CSAREYVGMNTEAFF. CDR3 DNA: TGCAGTGCTAGAGAGTATGTAGGGATGAACACTGAAGCTTTCTTT.

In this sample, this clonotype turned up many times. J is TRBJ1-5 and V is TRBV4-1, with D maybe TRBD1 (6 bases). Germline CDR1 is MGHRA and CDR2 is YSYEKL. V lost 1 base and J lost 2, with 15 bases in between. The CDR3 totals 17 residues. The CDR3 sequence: CASSQGVTGLGNQPQHF. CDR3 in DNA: TGCGCCAGCAGCCAAGGAGTGACAGGACTGGGCAATCAGCCCCAGCATTTT.

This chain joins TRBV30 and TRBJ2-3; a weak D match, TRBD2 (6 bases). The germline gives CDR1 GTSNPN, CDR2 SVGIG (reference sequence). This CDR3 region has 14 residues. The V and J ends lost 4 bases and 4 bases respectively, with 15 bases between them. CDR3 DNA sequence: TGTGCCTGGACCGGAGGGGCTAGCGCAGATACGCAGTATTTT. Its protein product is CAWTGGASADTQYF.